The 2 T cell receptor beta chains below were found in one sample sequenced in a study of blood T cell repertoires in COVID-19. The assay was immunoSEQ multiplex PCR, and TCRdb's table has in-frame clones only and misses some. The data show a few hundred thousand clones, around 89% seen once. The specimen sequenced was peripheral blood. These receptor sequences come from a woman aged 50 to 60 with COVID-19, enrolled during active disease.

The V and J genes are TRBV5-4 and TRBJ2-2; D unresolved. The CDR3 extends over 15 amino acids. Trimming left V 9 bases short and J 0 bases short, with 15 bases between. Germline V CDR1 and CDR2: SGHNT, YYREEE (reference sequence). The CDR3 bases are TGTGCCATCCACTCCCCCCTAGCGAACACCGGGGAGCTGTTTTTT. Translation: CAIHSPLANTGELFF.

This clone has only one observation. CDR3 DNA: TGTGCCAGCAAGGAGTCCTATGGCTACACCTTC. This codes for CASKESYGYTF. This sequence joins TRBV28 and TRBJ1-2; no firm D call. The CDR3 has 11 amino acids. V was pared by 7 bases and J by 4 bases, with 7 bases between. Germline V CDR1 and CDR2: MDHEN, SYDVKM.